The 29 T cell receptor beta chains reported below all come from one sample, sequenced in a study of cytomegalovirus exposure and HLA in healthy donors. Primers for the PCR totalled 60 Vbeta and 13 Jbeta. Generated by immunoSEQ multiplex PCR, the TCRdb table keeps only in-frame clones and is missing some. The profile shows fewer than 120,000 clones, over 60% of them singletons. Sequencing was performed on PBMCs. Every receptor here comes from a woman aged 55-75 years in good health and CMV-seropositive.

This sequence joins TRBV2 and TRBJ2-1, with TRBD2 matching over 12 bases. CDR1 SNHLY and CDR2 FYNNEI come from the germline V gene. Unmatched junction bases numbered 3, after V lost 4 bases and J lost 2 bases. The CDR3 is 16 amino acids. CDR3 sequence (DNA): TGTGCCAGCAGTGTAACTAGCGGGAGGACCTACAATGAGCAGTTCTTC. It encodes CASSVTSGRTYNEQFF.

CDR3 in amino acids: CASSPGTSGSTKQFF. In DNA form, the CDR3 reads TGTGCCAGCAGCCCTGGGACTAGCGGGAGTACCAAGCAGTTCTTC. The chain carries TRBV28 and TRBJ2-1, with 14 bases aligning to TRBD2. The CDR3 has 15 residues. CDR1 is MDHEN and CDR2 is SYDVKM in the germline V gene. The trim removed 6 bases at V and 11 bases at J, leaving 9 bases unmatched.

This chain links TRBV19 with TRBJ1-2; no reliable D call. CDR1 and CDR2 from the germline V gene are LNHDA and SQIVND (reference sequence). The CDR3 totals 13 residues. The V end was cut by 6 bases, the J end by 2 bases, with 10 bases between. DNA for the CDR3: TGTGCCAGTAGCCTTCAGAGGAACTATGGCTACACCTTC. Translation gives CASSLQRNYGYTF.

The CDR3 spells CASSEAYSGRAYEQYF. CDR3 coding DNA: TGTGCCAGCAGTGAAGCGTATAGCGGGAGGGCCTACGAGCAGTACTTC. The rearrangement uses TRBV2 and TRBJ2-7; 11 nucleotides line up with TRBD2. This CDR3 is built from 16 residues. CDR1 SNHLY and CDR2 FYNNEI come from the germline V gene. V was pared by 0 bases and J by 2 bases, with 3 bases of the junction left unmatched.

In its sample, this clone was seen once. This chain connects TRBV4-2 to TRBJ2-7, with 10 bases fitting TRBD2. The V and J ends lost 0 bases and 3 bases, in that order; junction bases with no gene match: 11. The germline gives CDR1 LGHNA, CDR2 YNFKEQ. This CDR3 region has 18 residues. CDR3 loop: CASSQELLAGPSYYEQYF. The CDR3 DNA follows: TGTGCCAGCAGCCAAGAATTACTAGCGGGACCATCCTACTACGAGCAGTACTTC.

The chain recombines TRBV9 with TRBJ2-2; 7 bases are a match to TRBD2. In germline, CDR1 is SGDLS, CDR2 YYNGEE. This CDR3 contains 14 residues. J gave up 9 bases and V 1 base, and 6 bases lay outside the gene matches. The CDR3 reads CASSVTSANWELFF. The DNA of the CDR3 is TGTGCCAGCAGCGTAACTAGCGCGAACTGGGAGCTGTTTTTT.

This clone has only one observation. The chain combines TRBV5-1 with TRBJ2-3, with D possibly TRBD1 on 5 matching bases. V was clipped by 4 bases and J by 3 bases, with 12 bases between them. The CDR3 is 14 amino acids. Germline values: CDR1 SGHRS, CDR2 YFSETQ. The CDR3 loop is CASSLSSGTDTQYF. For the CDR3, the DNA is TGCGCCAGCAGCCTTTCGTCAGGGACAGATACGCAGTATTTT.

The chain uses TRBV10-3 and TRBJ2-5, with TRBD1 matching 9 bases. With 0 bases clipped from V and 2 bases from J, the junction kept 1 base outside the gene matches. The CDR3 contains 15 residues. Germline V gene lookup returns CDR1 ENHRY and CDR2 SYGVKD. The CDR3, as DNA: TGTGCCATCAGTGAGTCGGGACAGGGACAAGAGACCCAGTACTTC. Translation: CAISESGQGQETQYF.

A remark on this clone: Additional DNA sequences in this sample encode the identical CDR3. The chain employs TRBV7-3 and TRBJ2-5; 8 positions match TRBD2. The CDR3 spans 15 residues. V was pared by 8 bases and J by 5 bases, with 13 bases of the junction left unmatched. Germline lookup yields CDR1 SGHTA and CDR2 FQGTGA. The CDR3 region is CASALNGLASETQYF. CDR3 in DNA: TGTGCCAGCGCCCTGAACGGACTAGCCTCGGAGACCCAGTACTTC.

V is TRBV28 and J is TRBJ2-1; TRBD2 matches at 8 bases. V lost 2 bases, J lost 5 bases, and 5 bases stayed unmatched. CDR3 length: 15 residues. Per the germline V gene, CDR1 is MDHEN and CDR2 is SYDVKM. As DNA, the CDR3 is TGTGCCAGCAGTTTAGGCGGGACTAGTCACAATGAGCAGTTCTTC. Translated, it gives CASSLGGTSHNEQFF.

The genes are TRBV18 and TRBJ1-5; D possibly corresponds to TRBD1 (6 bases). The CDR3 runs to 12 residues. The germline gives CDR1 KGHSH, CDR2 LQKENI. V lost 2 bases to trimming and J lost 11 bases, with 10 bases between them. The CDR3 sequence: CASSPAGEAQHF. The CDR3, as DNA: TGTGCCAGCTCACCAGCAGGGGAAGCCCAGCATTTT.

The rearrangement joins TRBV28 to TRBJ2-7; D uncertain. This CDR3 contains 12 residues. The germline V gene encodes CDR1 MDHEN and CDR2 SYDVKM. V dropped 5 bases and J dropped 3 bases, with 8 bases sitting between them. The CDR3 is CASSIRGYEQYF. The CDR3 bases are TGTGCCAGCAGTATACGCGGCTACGAGCAGTACTTC.

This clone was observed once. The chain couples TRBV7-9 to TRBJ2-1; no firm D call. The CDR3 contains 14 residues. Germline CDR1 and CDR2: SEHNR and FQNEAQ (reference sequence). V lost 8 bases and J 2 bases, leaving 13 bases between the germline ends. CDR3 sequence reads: CASRLVAAYNEQFF. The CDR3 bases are TGTGCCAGCCGGCTCGTAGCTGCCTACAATGAGCAGTTCTTC. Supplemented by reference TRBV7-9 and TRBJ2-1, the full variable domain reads DTGVSQNPRHKITKRGQNVTFRCDPISEHNRLYWYRQTLGQGPEFLTYFQNEAQLEKSRLLSDRFSAERPKGSFSTLEIQRTEQGDSAMYLCASRLVAAYNEQFFGPGTRLTVL.

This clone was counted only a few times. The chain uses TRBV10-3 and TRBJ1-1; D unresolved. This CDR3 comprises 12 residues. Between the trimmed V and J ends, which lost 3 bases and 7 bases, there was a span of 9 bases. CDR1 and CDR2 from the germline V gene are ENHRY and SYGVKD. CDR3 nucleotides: TGTGCCATCAGTGACCGGGGTAATGAAGCTTTCTTT. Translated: CAISDRGNEAFF.

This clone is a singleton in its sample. The CDR3 bases are TGCGCCAGCAGTCAAAGGGACAGACTTAGCAATCAGCCCCAGCATTTT. Translation gives CASSQRDRLSNQPQHF. The chain recombines TRBV23-1 with TRBJ1-5; 7 nucleotides match TRBD1. TRBV23-1 falls under the ORF class, with uncertain function. V was pared by 2 bases and J by 0 bases, with 4 bases of the junction left unmatched. This CDR3 contains 16 residues.

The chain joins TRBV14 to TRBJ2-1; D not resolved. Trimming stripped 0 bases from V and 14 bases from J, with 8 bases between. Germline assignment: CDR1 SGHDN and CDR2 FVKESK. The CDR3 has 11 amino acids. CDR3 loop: CASSQERVEFF. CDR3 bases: TGTGCCAGCAGCCAAGAACGGGTCGAGTTCTTC.

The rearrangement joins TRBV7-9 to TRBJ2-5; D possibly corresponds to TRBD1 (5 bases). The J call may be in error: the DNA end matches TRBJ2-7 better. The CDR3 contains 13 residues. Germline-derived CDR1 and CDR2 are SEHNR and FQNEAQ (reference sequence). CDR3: CASSAMDKYEQYF. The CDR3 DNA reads TGTGCCAGCAGCGCCATGGACAAGTACGAGCAGTACTTC.

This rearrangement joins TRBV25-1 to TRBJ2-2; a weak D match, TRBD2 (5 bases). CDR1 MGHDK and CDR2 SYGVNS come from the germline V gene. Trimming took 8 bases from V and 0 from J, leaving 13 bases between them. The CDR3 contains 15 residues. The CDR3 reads CASGSTAANTGELFF. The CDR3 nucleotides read TGTGCCAGCGGGAGCACCGCGGCGAACACCGGGGAGCTGTTTTTT.

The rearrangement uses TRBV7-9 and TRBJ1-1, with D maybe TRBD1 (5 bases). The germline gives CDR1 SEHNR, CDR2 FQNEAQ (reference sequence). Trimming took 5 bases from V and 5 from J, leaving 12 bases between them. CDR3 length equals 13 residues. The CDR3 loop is CASSPWGGTEAFF. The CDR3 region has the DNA TGTGCCAGCAGCCCCTGGGGGGGTACTGAAGCTTTCTTT.

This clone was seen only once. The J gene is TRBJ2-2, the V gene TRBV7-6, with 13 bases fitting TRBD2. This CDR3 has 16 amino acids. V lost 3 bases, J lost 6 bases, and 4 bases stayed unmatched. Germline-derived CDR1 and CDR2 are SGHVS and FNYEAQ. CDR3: CASSFGGLAGAGELFF. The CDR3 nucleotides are TGTGCCAGCAGCTTTGGCGGACTAGCGGGAGCCGGGGAGCTGTTTTTT.

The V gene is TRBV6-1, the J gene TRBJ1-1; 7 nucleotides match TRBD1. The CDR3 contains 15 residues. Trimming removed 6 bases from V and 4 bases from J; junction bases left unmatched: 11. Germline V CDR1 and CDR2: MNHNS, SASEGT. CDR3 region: CASREGASGVTEAFF. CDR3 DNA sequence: TGTGCCAGCAGGGAGGGGGCCTCAGGGGTCACTGAAGCTTTCTTT.

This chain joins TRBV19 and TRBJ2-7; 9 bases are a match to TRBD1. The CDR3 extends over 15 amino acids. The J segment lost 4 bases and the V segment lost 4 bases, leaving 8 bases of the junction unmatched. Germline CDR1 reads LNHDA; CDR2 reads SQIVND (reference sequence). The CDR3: CASSSRDRAEYEQYF. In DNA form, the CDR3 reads TGTGCCAGTAGTAGTCGGGACAGGGCGGAGTACGAGCAGTACTTC.

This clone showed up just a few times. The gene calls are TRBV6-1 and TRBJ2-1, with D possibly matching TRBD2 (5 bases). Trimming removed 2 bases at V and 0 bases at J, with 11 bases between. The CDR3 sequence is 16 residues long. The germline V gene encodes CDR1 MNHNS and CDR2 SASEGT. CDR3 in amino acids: CASSERVGSSYNEQFF. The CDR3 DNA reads TGTGCCAGCAGTGAAAGGGTGGGGAGCTCCTACAATGAGCAGTTCTTC.

The CDR3 here is CASSISGVAYEQYF. The CDR3 region has the DNA TGTGCCAGTAGTATCTCCGGGGTTGCCTACGAGCAGTACTTC. This sequence joins TRBV19 and TRBJ2-7, with D perhaps matching TRBD2 (5 bases). The germline gives CDR1 LNHDA, CDR2 SQIVND (reference sequence). The CDR3 sequence is 14 residues long. Trimming removed 3 bases at V and 2 bases at J, with 11 bases between.

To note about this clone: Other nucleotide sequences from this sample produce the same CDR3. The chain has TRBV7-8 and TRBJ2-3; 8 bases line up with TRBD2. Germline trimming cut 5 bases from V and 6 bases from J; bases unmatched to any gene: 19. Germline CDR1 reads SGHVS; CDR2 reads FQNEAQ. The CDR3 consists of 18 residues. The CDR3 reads CASSPKTGGGLSVDTQYF. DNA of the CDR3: TGTGCCAGCAGCCCTAAAACCGGGGGGGGACTATCAGTGGATACGCAGTATTTT.

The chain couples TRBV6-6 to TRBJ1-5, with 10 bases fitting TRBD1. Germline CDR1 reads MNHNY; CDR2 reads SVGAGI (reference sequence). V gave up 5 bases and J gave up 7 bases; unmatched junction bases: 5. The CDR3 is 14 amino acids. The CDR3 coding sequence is TGTGCCAGCAGTCCGACAGGGGGCGGGCAGCCCCAGCATTTT. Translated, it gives CASSPTGGGQPQHF.

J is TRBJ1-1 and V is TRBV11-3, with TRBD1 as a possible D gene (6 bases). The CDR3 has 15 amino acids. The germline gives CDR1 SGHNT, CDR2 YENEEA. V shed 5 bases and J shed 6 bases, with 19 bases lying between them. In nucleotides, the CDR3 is TGTGCCAGCAGCGAAGGGGGTACCCAGAGCGCTGAAGCTTTCTTT. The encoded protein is CASSEGGTQSAEAFF.

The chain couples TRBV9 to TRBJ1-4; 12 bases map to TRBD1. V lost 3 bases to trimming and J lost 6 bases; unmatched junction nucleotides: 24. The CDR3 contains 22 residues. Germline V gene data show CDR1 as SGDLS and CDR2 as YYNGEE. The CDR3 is CASSGAGRVIPGQGAGDEKLFF. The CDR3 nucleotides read TGTGCCAGCAGCGGAGCGGGCCGTGTCATACCGGGACAGGGGGCCGGAGATGAAAAACTGTTTTTT.

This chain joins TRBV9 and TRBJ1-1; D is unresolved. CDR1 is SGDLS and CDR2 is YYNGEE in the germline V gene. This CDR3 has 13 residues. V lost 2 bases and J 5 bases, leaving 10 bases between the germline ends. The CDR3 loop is CASSVAVGTEAFF. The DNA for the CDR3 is TGTGCCAGCAGCGTTGCGGTTGGGACTGAAGCTTTCTTT.